This TCR beta chain originates from a study of blood T cell repertoires in COVID-19. Whole-study context: COVID-19 samples collected from the United States, Italy and Spain covered acute and convalescent phases. The cDNA or gDNA used as material had been derived from T cells, B-cell-depleted T cells, or PBMCs.

Original handling: Amplification from reference gene primers served as the basis for estimated nucleated cell counts. Assay: immunoSEQ multiplex PCR; the TCRdb copy retains only in-frame clones and omits some. That table gives V, J and clone size, and the DNA gave D and trimming. This sample yields roughly 100,000 clones, of which 75% to 90% are seen a single time; about 15% belongs to the top ten. The V gene lost 7 bases and the J gene lost 4 bases, with 16 bases spanning the gap. CDR1 MNHNY and CDR2 SVGAGI come from the germline V gene (reference sequence). The length of the CDR3 is 14 residues. The source of this sequence is an elderly woman with active or convalescent COVID-19. V and J are TRBV6-6 and TRBJ1-1, with D possibly being TRBD1 (5 bases). Sequenced sample: peripheral blood. The CDR3 DNA sequence: TGTGCCAGCAAAGTAGTTACGGGGGGCACTGAAGCTTTCTTT. Protein product: CASKVVTGGTEAFF.